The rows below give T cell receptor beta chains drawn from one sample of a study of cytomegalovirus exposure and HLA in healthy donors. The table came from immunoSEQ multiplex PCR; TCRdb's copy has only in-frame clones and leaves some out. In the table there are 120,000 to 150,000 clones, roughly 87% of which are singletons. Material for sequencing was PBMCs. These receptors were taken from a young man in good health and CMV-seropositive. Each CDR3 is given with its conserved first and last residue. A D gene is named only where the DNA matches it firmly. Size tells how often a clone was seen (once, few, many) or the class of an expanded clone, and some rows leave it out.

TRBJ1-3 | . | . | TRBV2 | CASSEAGRTIYF | TGTGCCAGCAGTGAAGCGGGGAGGACCATATATTTT
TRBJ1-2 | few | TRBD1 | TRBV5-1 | CASSLGTGDGYTF | TGCGCCAGCAGCTTGGGCACAGGGGATGGCTACACCTTC
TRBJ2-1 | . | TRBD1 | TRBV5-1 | CASGTATTSYNEQFF | TGCGCCAGTGGGACAGCTACAACCTCCTACAATGAGCAGTTCTTC
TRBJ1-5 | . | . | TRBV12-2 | CASRFFPDRVYNQPQHF | TGTGCAAGTCGCTTTTTCCCGGACAGGGTCTACAATCAGCCCCAGCATTTT
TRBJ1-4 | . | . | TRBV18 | CASSPPTLAGEKLFF | TGTGCCAGCTCACCACCGACCTTGGCGGGTGAAAAACTGTTTTTT
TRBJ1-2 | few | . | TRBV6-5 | CASRTDSNYGYTF | TGTGCCAGCAGGACAGATTCTAACTATGGCTACACCTTC
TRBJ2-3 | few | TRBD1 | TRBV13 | CASNLQGVDTDTQYF | TGTGCCAGCAACCTGCAGGGGGTTGACACAGATACGCAGTATTTT
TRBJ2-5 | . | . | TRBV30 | CACDRTALETQYF | TGTGCCTGCGACCGGACAGCTCTAGAGACCCAGTACTTC
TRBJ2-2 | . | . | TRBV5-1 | CASSSQEVGELFF | TGCGCCAGCAGCTCCCAGGAAGTCGGGGAGCTGTTTTTT
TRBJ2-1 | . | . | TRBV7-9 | CASSLQQVLANEQFF | TGTGCCAGCAGCTTACAACAGGTGTTGGCAAATGAGCAGTTCTTC
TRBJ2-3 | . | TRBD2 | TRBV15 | CATSREIAGGGTDTQYF | TGTGCCACCAGCAGAGAAATAGCGGGAGGTGGCACAGATACGCAGTATTTT
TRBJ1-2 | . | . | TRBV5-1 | CASSLGVVGDGYTF | TGCGCCAGCAGCTTAGGGGTGGTAGGCGACGGCTACACCTTC
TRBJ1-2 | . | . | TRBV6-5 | CASSYPAGEGYTF | TGTGCCAGCAGTTACCCTGCTGGGGAGGGCTACACCTTC
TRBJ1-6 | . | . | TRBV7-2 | CASSFEDFYNSPLHF | TGTGCCAGCAGCTTCGAGGACTTCTATAATTCACCCCTCCACTTT
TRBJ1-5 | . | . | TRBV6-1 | CASSEGGGNQPQHF | TGTGCCAGCAGTGAAGGGGGGGGCAATCAGCCCCAGCATTTT
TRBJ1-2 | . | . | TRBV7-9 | CASSLGGNYGYTF | TGTGCCAGCAGCTTAGGGGGCAACTATGGCTACACCTTC
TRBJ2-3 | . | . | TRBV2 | CASSEEGGIVADTQYF | TGTGCCAGCAGTGAGGAGGGGGGGATCGTGGCAGATACGCAGTATTTT
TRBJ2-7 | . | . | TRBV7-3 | CASSPSGTHGGEQYF | TGTGCCAGCAGCCCCTCTGGAACCCACGGGGGCGAGCAGTACTTC
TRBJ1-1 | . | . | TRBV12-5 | CASGLVQPSNTEAFF | TGTGCTAGTGGTTTGGTACAGCCATCGAACACTGAAGCTTTCTTT
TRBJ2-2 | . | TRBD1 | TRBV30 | CAWSRDRGTTGELFF | TGTGCCTGGAGCCGGGACAGGGGAACCACCGGGGAGCTGTTTTTT
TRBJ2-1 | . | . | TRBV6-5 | CASSPQGGTYNEQFF | TGTGCCAGCAGCCCCCAGGGCGGGACCTACAATGAGCAGTTCTTC
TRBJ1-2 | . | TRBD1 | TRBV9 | CASSVAGGGYGYTF | TGTGCCAGCAGCGTAGCAGGGGGTGGCTATGGCTACACCTTC
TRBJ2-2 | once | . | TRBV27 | CASSLTSLITGELFF | TGTGCCAGCAGCCTAACCTCCCTTATCACCGGGGAGCTGTTTTTT
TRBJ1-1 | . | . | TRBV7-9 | CASSLRQGRTEAFF | TGTGCCAGCAGCTTACGGCAGGGTAGGACTGAAGCTTTCTTT
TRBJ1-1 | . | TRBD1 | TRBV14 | CASSLDRGTEAFF | TGTGCCAGCAGCCTTGACAGGGGCACTGAAGCTTTCTTT
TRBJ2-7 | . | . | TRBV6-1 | CASKLSGGFNEQYF | TGTGCCAGCAAGTTATCGGGGGGCTTCAACGAGCAGTACTTC
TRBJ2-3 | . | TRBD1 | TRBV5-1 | CASSPGTGAYSTDTQYF | TGCGCCAGCAGCCCCGGGACAGGGGCTTATAGCACAGATACGCAGTATTTT
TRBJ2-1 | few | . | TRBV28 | CASSFSLDSGQTYNEQFF | TGTGCCAGCAGTTTCTCATTAGATAGCGGCCAGACATACAATGAGCAGTTCTTC
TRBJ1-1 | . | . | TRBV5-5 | CASSLEGENTEAFF | TGTGCCAGCAGCTTGGAGGGGGAGAACACTGAAGCTTTCTTT
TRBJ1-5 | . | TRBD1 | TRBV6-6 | CASAQGANQPQHF | TGTGCCAGCGCGCAGGGGGCAAATCAGCCCCAGCATTTT
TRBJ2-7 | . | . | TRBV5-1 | CASSWESEEQYF | TGCGCCAGCAGCTGGGAGTCTGAGGAGCAGTACTTC
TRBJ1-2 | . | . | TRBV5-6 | CASSLQNYGYTF | TGTGCCAGCAGCTTACAGAACTATGGCTACACCTTC
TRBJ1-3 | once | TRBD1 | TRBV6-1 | CASSTMTGQGNTIYF | TGTGCCAGCAGTACTATGACGGGACAGGGGAACACCATATATTTT
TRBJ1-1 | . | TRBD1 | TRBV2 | CASSEKTGGIF | TGTGCCAGCAGTGAAAAGACAGGGGGGATCTTT
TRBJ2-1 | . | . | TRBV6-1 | CASSEMAASNEQFF | TGTGCCAGCAGTGAAATGGCTGCTTCCAATGAGCAGTTCTTC
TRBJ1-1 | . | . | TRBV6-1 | CASSEWAGGNTEAFF | TGTGCCAGCAGTGAATGGGCAGGAGGGAACACTGAAGCTTTCTTT
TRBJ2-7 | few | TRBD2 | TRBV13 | CASSIPGLAGPQYF | TGTGCCAGCAGCATACCGGGACTAGCGGGACCGCAGTACTTC
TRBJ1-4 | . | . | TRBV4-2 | CASSQEQGRANEKLFF | TGTGCCAGCAGCCAAGAACAAGGGAGGGCTAATGAAAAACTGTTTTTT
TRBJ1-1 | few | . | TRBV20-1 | CSTGREIEAFF | TGCAGTACCGGCAGGGAAATTGAAGCTTTCTTT
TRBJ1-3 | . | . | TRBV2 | CASRGDTLLNSGNTIYF | TGTGCCAGCAGAGGGGACACCCTTCTAAACTCTGGAAACACCATATATTTT
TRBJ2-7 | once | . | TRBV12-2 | CASRSEAWSYEQYF | TGTGCAAGTCGCTCCGAAGCATGGTCCTACGAGCAGTACTTC
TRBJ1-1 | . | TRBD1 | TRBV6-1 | CASSEDRGDTEAFF | TGTGCCAGCAGTGAGGACAGGGGAGACACTGAAGCTTTCTTT
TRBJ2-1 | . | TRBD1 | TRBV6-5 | CASSYSTGAGEQFF | TGTGCCAGCAGTTACTCTACAGGGGCTGGTGAGCAGTTCTTC
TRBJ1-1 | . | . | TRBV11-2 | CASSFGNLQAFF | TGTGCCAGCAGCTTCGGGAATCTTCAAGCTTTCTTT
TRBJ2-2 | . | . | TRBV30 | CAWSISGTETGELFF | TGTGCCTGGAGTATTAGCGGTACTGAAACCGGGGAGCTGTTTTTT
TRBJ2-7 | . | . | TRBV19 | CASSRMGQEQYF | TGTGCCAGTAGTAGAATGGGGCAGGAGCAGTACTTC
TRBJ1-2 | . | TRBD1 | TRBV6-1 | CACPGTAYSNYGYTF | TGTGCCTGCCCAGGGACAGCTTATTCTAACTATGGCTACACCTTC
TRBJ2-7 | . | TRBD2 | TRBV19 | CASSIDTSGSGYEQYF | TGTGCCAGTAGTATAGATACTAGCGGGAGTGGTTACGAGCAGTACTTC
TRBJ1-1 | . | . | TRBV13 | CASSLAGPVHPNTEAFF | TGTGCCAGCAGCTTAGCAGGTCCAGTTCATCCTAACACTGAAGCTTTCTTT
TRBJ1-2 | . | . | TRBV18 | CASSPQGDYGYTF | TGTGCCAGCTCACCTCAGGGCGACTATGGCTACACCTTC
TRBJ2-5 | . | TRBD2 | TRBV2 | CASSQGTSGRETQYF | TGTGCCAGCAGTCAAGGGACTAGCGGTAGGGAGACCCAGTACTTC
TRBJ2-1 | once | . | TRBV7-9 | CASSSRRKGESSYNEQFF | TGTGCCAGCAGCTCCCGACGAAAGGGGGAGAGCTCCTACAATGAGCAGTTCTTC
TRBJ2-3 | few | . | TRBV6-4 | CASSADSTDTQYF | TGTGCCAGCAGTGCGGACTCCACAGATACGCAGTATTTT
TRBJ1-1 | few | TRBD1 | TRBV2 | CASSELGQGQTEAFF | TGTGCCAGCAGTGAGCTTGGACAGGGGCAAACTGAAGCTTTCTTT
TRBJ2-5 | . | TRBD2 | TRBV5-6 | CASSWGGLAQETQYF | TGTGCCAGCAGCTGGGGAGGGCTCGCCCAAGAGACCCAGTACTTC
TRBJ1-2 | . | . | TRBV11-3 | CASRSQRQGFVGYGYTF | TGTGCCAGCAGATCCCAGAGGCAAGGTTTCGTTGGCTATGGCTACACCTTC
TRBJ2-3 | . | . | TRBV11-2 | CASSHIWGADTQYF | TGTGCCAGCAGCCATATCTGGGGCGCAGATACGCAGTATTTT
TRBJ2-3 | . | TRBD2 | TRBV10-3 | CAISPSGGPRDTQYF | TGTGCCATCAGCCCTAGCGGGGGGCCGAGAGATACGCAGTATTTT
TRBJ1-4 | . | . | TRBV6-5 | CASQVGREGKLFF | TGTGCCAGCCAAGTGGGCCGGGAAGGAAAACTGTTTTTT